These 21 T cell receptor beta chains were all obtained from the same sample, sequenced in a study of HIV-infected patients and healthy controls. Around 500 ng RNA was reverse transcribed with alpha and beta constant-region primers. Separate chain-specific third strand synthesis with multiplexing indices produced the alpha and beta libraries. Via MiXCR, TCRdb re-called the 5' RACE reads, giving one row per CDR3 protein. The table has 7,500 to 9,500 distinct CDR3 sequences, 8% seen once. Whole blood was used without fractionation, so all unsorted peripheral T cells were included. Sequencing was performed on blood, taken before antiretroviral therapy. Receptors were obtained from an adult with HIV infection. The donor label of this sample is uncertain.

The CDR3 nucleotides are TGTGCCAACAGCACAAGACTTTCTAGCGTGTGGGGCCCAGATACGCAGTATTTT. Its protein product is CANSTRLSSVWGPDTQYF. The chain combines TRBV27 with TRBJ2-3; a possible D gene is TRBD2 (6 bases). The CDR3 has 18 amino acids. The germline V gene has CDR1 MNHEY and CDR2 SMNVEV (reference sequence). The V and J ends lost 10 bases and 4 bases respectively, with 30 bases between them.

This clonotype was counted once. This chain links TRBV5-1 with TRBJ2-5, with 11 positions matching TRBD2. V trimming: 5 bases; J trimming: 4 bases; junction bases outside the gene matches: 7. The CDR3 runs to 15 residues. CDR1 and CDR2 (germline): SGHRS, YFSETQ. As DNA, the CDR3 is TGCGCCAGCAGTTATAGCGGGGGGGCCGCAGAGACCCAGTACTTC. Translating gives CASSYSGGAAETQYF.

This clonotype was counted many times. V and J are TRBV3-1 and TRBJ1-5, with D hard to call. V dropped 3 bases and J dropped 7 bases, with 7 bases sitting between them. CDR1 and CDR2 from the germline V gene are LGHDT and YNNKEL (reference sequence). The CDR3 sequence is 12 residues long. The CDR3 region is CASSQSDQPQHF. The CDR3, as DNA: TGTGCCAGCAGCCAGAGCGACCAGCCCCAGCATTTT.

The CDR3 loop reads CASSGMQGAKETQYF. The CDR3 DNA is TGTGCCAGCAGTGGTATGCAGGGCGCCAAAGAGACCCAGTACTTC. The V call is TRBV6-1, the J call TRBJ2-5, with D possibly matching TRBD1 (5 bases). Trimming removed 4 bases at V and 3 bases at J, with 15 bases between. This CDR3 comprises 15 residues. In germline, CDR1 is MNHNS, CDR2 SASEGT.

This clonotype was detected ten times or more. This chain links TRBV6-1 with TRBJ2-7; TRBD1 aligns across 8 bases. Germline-derived CDR1 and CDR2 are MNHNS and SASEGT. This CDR3 contains 14 residues. V lost 6 bases to trimming and J lost 9 bases; unmatched junction nucleotides: 13. CDR3 in DNA: TGTGCCAGCAGATTGGGACAGGAGTTAATGGGGCAGTACTTC. Encoded protein: CASRLGQELMGQYF.

This clonotype was seen only a few times. The chain carries TRBV11-2 and TRBJ2-1, with 7 bases fitting TRBD1. With 0 bases clipped from V and 8 bases from J, the junction kept 4 bases outside the gene matches. This CDR3 has 14 residues. Per the germline V gene, CDR1 is SGHAT and CDR2 is FQNNGV. The CDR3 bases are TGTGCCAGCAGCTTAGAGAGACAGGGTCATGAGCAGTTCTTC. It specifies CASSLERQGHEQFF. Full variable domain (rest looked up from reference TRBV11-2 and TRBJ2-1): EAGVAQSPRYKIIEKRQSVAFWCNPISGHATLYWYQQILGQGPKLLIQFQNNGVVDDSQLPKDRFSAERLKGVDSTLKIQPAKLEDSAVYLCASSLERQGHEQFFGPGTRLTVL.

The V and J genes are TRBV12-3 or TRBV12-4 and TRBJ2-2; TRBD2 is a possible D gene (5 bases). The CDR3 is 16 residues long. With 5 bases removed from V and 0 bases from J, the gap between germline ends came to 13 bases. The CDR3 is CASSLRRAPNTGELFF. The CDR3 DNA is TGTGCCAGCAGTCTCCGGCGGGCCCCGAACACCGGGGAGCTGTTTTTT.

This clonotype showed up many times. The chain links TRBV7-9 to TRBJ1-5, with 9 nucleotides matching TRBD1. Trimming took 4 bases from V and 9 from J; bases not matched to a gene: 13. This CDR3 comprises 16 residues. Germline V gives CDR1 SEHNR, CDR2 FQNEAQ (reference sequence). The CDR3 nucleotides are TGTGCCAGCAGCTCCATGGGACAGGGATCGAGGGGGCCCCAGCATTTT. Its translation: CASSSMGQGSRGPQHF.

As DNA, the CDR3 is TGCAGTGCTCGGAGGCCTAGCGGGTCTACGAACACCGGGGAGCTGTTTTTT. Translated, it gives CSARRPSGSTNTGELFF. The V call is TRBV20-1, the J call TRBJ2-2; 8 nucleotides agree with TRBD2. Germline V gene sequence: CDR1 DFQATT, CDR2 SNEGSKA (reference sequence). J was trimmed by 0 bases and V by 5 bases; bases with no gene match: 11. CDR3 length: 17 amino acids.

The V call is TRBV5-6, the J call TRBJ2-7; D remains unclear. V was pared by 0 bases and J by 1 base, with 5 bases between. Germline V gene lookup returns CDR1 SGHDT and CDR2 YYEEEE. The CDR3 sequence is 13 residues long. CDR3 sequence: CASSLVQSYEQYF. As DNA, the CDR3 is TGTGCCAGCAGCTTGGTGCAGTCCTACGAGCAGTACTTC.

This clonotype was seen a handful of times. The chain couples TRBV5-1 to TRBJ2-6; no reliable D call. CDR1 is SGHRS, CDR2 YFSETQ, per germline. Trimming shortened V by 3 bases and J by 0 bases, and 10 bases separated the two germline ends. The CDR3 is 16 amino acids. For the CDR3, the DNA is TGCGCCAGCAGCTCTACGGGCCACTCTGGGGCCAACGTCCTGACTTTC. It specifies CASSSTGHSGANVLTF. Full variable domain (remainder filled in from reference TRBV5-1 and TRBJ2-6): KAGVTQTPRYLIKTRGQQVTLSCSPISGHRSVSWYQQTPGQGLQFLFEYFSETQRNKGNFPGRFSGRQFSNSRSEMNVSTLELGDSALYLCASSSTGHSGANVLTFGAGSRLTVL.

This clonotype was counted at least ten times. One junction end does not reproduce the germline sequence, and a read error may be involved. V and J are TRBV5-1 and TRBJ2-1; 7 bases are a match to TRBD2. This CDR3 comprises 15 residues. Germline V lookup: CDR1 SGHRS, CDR2 YFSETQ. This CDR3 is CASSIGLGSFNEQFF. The CDR3 DNA reads as TGCGCCAGCAGCATCGGACTAGGGTCCTTCAATGAGCAGTTCTTC.

This clonotype was detected many times. This chain joins TRBV5-1 and TRBJ2-7; D is possibly TRBD1 (5 bases). The CDR3 covers 13 residues. V shed 4 bases and J shed 2 bases, with 10 bases lying between them. From germline, CDR1 is SGHRS and CDR2 YFSETQ. DNA for the CDR3: TGCGCCAGCAGCGTGGACACCCCCTACGAGCAGTACTTC. Translating gives CASSVDTPYEQYF.

About this clonotype itself: This may arise from a read error, as a much more abundant clone is one base away. The J gene is TRBJ1-5, the V gene TRBV5-4; D unclear. The end of the DNA is better explained by TRBJ2-3, so the J call may be wrong. The CDR3 loop spans 15 amino acids. CDR1 is SGHNT, CDR2 YYREEE, per germline (reference sequence). This CDR3 is CASSFNPGLDQPQYF. The CDR3 nucleotides read TGTGCCAGCAGCTTTAATCCTGGGCTGGATCAGCCCCAGTATTTT.

At least ten counts were recorded for this clonotype. The chain links TRBV5-1 to TRBJ2-1, with D perhaps TRBD1 or TRBD2 (5 bases each). The length of the CDR3 is 15 residues. Trimming cost V 6 bases and J 0 bases, with 13 bases left between them. Germline CDR1 reads SGHRS; CDR2 reads YFSETQ. CDR3 region: CASTQGTVSYNEQFF. The CDR3 DNA reads TGCGCCAGCACCCAAGGGACCGTCTCCTACAATGAGCAGTTCTTC.

V is TRBV7-2 and J is TRBJ2-3, with a tentative D call TRBD1 (5 bases). Trimming removed 11 bases from V and 2 bases from J, with 14 bases in between. CDR1 and CDR2 from the germline V gene are SGHTA and FQGNSA. CDR3 length: 13 residues. CDR3 sequence (DNA): TGTGCCCACAGGCCCAGGGTCACAGATACGCAGTATTTT. This gives the protein CAHRPRVTDTQYF.

This clonotype was recorded many times. V and J are TRBV19 and TRBJ1-6; D might be TRBD1 (5 bases). V was clipped by 10 bases and J by 4 bases, with 11 bases between them. Germline values: CDR1 LNHDA, CDR2 SQIVND (reference sequence). The CDR3 extends over 13 amino acids. CDR3 protein: CATARQYNSPLHF. As DNA, the CDR3 is TGTGCCACCGCCAGACAGTATAATTCACCCCTCCACTTT.

This sequence joins TRBV19 and TRBJ1-2, with TRBD1 matching over 8 bases. Germline values: CDR1 LNHDA, CDR2 SQIVND (reference sequence). The junction had 3 bases not matched to a gene; V was cut back by 2 bases and J by 4 bases. CDR3 length: 14 amino acids. The DNA of the CDR3 is TGTGCCAGTAGTATACAGGGGGCGGTCTATGGCTACACCTTC. Translation: CASSIQGAVYGYTF. Variable domain in full (rest from reference TRBV19 and TRBJ1-2): DGGITQSPKYLFRKEGQNVTLSCEQNLNHDAMYWYRQDPGQGLRLIYYSQIVNDFQKGDIAEGYSVSREKKESFPLTVTSAQKNPTAFYLCASSIQGAVYGYTFGSGTRLTVV.

There are many counts of this clonotype. V usage is TRBV30 and J usage is TRBJ2-7; TRBD2 matches 8 bases. The CDR3 extends over 12 amino acids. Germline V gives CDR1 GTSNPN, CDR2 SVGIG (reference sequence). J was trimmed by 7 bases and V by 3 bases; bases with no gene match: 5. CDR3 amino acids: CAWRGAGVEQYF. The CDR3 DNA reads TGTGCCTGGAGAGGAGCGGGAGTTGAGCAGTACTTC.

This clonotype is medium-sized by share. The V and J genes are TRBV28 and TRBJ2-1; TRBD1 agrees at 11 bases. The germline CDR1 and CDR2 sequences are MDHEN and SYDVKM. V shed 6 bases and J 7 bases; nucleotides not matched to a gene: 14. This CDR3 contains 17 residues. Here the CDR3 reads CASSLAPGTGGSNEQFF. CDR3 nucleotide sequence: TGTGCCAGCAGCCTAGCTCCCGGGACAGGGGGTTCTAATGAGCAGTTCTTC.

This clonotype has ten or more counts. The V gene is TRBV3-1, the J gene TRBJ2-2, with 13 bases fitting TRBD2. Germline values: CDR1 LGHDT, CDR2 YNNKEL (reference sequence). V shed 6 bases, J shed 1 base, and the junction held 5 bases outside the gene matches. The CDR3 has 17 amino acids. For the CDR3, the DNA is TGTGCCAGCAGTCGGACTAGCGGGGGAAAGAACACCGGGGAGCTGTTTTTT. Protein: CASSRTSGGKNTGELFF.